Listed here is a single TCR beta chain. These data belong to a study of blood T cell repertoires in COVID-19. Assay used: immunoSEQ multiplex PCR; TCRdb lists only in-frame clones, some missing. This sample has about 200,000 clones, with around 85% found just once. This CDR3 is 17 amino acids long. Germline CDR1 reads SGHTA; CDR2 reads FQGNSA. J gave up 0 bases and V 1 base, and 6 bases lay outside the gene matches. This receptor was taken from a woman between 65 and 79 years old with COVID-19, enrolled during active disease. Sequenced material: peripheral blood. The chain is built from TRBV7-2 and TRBJ1-2; 9 bases are a match to TRBD1. This CDR3 is CASSLGQWDRANYGYTF. The DNA for the CDR3 is TGTGCCAGCAGCTTAGGTCAGTGGGACAGGGCTAACTATGGCTACACCTTC.